These 2 T cell receptor beta chains were sequenced from one sample in a study of a mutant IDH1 vaccine in newly diagnosed glioma. Libraries were prepared by immunoSEQ multiplex PCR; TCRdb keeps only in-frame clonotypes and omits some of them. Of about 54,000 clones listed, around 81% are singletons. No antigen has been assigned to these receptors. As to time point: week 5, during vaccination. The vaccine gave 300 ug of a 20-mer mutant IDH1 peptide subcutaneously per dose. Sequences were derived from PBMCs, sampled from a glioma patient whose treatment included an IDH1 peptide vaccine. These receptors originate from a man aged 30 to 39 with glioma.

The chain links TRBV19 to TRBJ2-1; 10 bases line up with TRBD1. The CDR3 contains 16 residues. Germline V gene data show CDR1 as LNHDA and CDR2 as SQIVND (reference sequence). Trimming at V came to 6 bases and at J to 1 base, leaving 6 bases not matched to a gene. The CDR3 loop is CASRLTGGWSYNEQFF. CDR3 in DNA: TGTGCCAGTAGATTGACAGGGGGCTGGTCCTACAATGAGCAGTTCTTC.

V and J are TRBV5-1 and TRBJ2-3; D is uncertain. The V gene's germline CDR1 is SGHRS and CDR2 YFSETQ. The V end was cut by 0 bases, the J end by 1 base, with 12 bases between. There are 16 residues in the CDR3. CDR3 sequence: CASSLEVNVGTDTQYF. The CDR3 DNA reads as TGCGCCAGCAGCTTGGAAGTCAACGTGGGCACAGATACGCAGTATTTT.